What follows is one T cell receptor beta chain and its context. The target antigen is unknown. Researchers ran the PCR with 60 Vbeta and 13 Jbeta primers. Produced via immunoSEQ multiplex PCR; TCRdb's table is partial and in-frame only. The sample has approximately 190,000 clones, about 80% seen once. This specimen belongs to a study of cytomegalovirus exposure and HLA in healthy donors. With 8 bases removed from V and 7 bases from J, the gap between germline ends came to 18 bases. The germline gives CDR1 MGHDK, CDR2 SYGVNS. The CDR3 covers 15 residues. General study points: Earlier results showed most TCR beta V segments being productive about 87% or about 30% of the time.

The sequenced sample consisted of PBMCs. This receptor was identified in a woman aged 45 to 65 in good health and CMV-seropositive. The chain has TRBV25-1 and TRBJ1-6; no firm D call. This chain's CDR3 is CASSLAGGYNSPLHF. DNA for the CDR3: TGTGCCAGCTCCCTTGCAGGCGGGTACAATTCACCCCTCCACTTT.